This T cell receptor (beta chain) was identified in a study of T cell responses to AZD1222 COVID-19 vaccine. This CDR3 spans 12 amino acids. Trimming took 11 bases from V and 3 from J, leaving 12 bases between them. The V gene's germline CDR1 is MRHNA and CDR2 SNTAGT. Assay: immunoSEQ multiplex PCR; the TCRdb copy retains only in-frame clones and omits some. The sample carries approximately 89,000 clones, 90% to 95% recorded once. This sequence joins TRBV6-4 and TRBJ2-3; D is unresolved. The receptor was derived from an adult in good health. The sample was peripheral blood, taken on day 0 of MenACWY control vaccination. Here the CDR3 reads CACTTLTDTQYF. Here the CDR3 DNA reads TGTGCCTGCACAACCCTAACAGATACGCAGTATTTT.